Reported below is one T cell receptor (beta chain). After removal of 1 base from V and 3 bases from J, the junction contained 2 bases not matched to a gene. The CDR3 runs 15 residues. CDR1 and CDR2 from the germline V gene are LGHDT and YNNKEL (reference sequence). This entry is derived from a study of control samples from healthy donors and cancer patients. Assay: immunoSEQ multiplex PCR; the TCRdb copy retains only in-frame clones and omits some. The sample contains some 100,000 clones, more than 85% of which appear only once. The sequence was obtained from a woman aged 45-60 years in good health. Sample: blood. The chain employs TRBV3-1 (or the pseudogene TRBV3-2) and TRBJ2-4, with 8 bases lining up with TRBD1. Here the CDR3 reads CASSQGGQGKNIQYF. The CDR3 DNA reads as TGTGCCAGCAGCCAAGGCGGACAGGGCAAAAACATTCAGTACTTC.